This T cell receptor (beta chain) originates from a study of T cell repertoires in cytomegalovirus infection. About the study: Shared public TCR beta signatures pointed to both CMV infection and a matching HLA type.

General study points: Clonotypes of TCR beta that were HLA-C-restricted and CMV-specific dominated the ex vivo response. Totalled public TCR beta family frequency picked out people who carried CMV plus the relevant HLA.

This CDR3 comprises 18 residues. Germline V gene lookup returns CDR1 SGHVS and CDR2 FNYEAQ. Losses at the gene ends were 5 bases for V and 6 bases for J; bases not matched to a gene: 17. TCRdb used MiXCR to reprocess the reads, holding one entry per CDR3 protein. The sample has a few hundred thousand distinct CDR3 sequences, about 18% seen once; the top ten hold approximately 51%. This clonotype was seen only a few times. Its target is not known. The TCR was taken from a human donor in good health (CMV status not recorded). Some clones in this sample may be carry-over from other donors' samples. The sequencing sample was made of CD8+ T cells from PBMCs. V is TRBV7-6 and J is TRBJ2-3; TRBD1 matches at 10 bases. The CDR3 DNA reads TGTGCCAGCAGCCCCGCCGGGACAGGGGATCTTCGGGGGGATACGCAGTATTTT. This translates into CASSPAGTGDLRGDTQYF.